The next 12 T cell receptor beta chains were all read from a single sample in a study of T cell clones after liver transplantation. Data came from immunoSEQ multiplex PCR; TCRdb stores just in-frame clones and leaves some out. The sample includes 45,000 to 60,000 clones, roughly 83% seen only once; the top ten take about 8.9%. This specimen consisted of CD4+ T cells from blood, obtained before liver transplant. These receptors originate from a human donor who received a liver transplant.

V gene TRBV18 combines with J gene TRBJ2-2; 7 nucleotides align to TRBD1. V lost 8 bases and J lost 7; bases outside the gene matches: 4. This CDR3 has 12 residues. Germline V CDR1 and CDR2: KGHSH, LQKENI. CDR3 amino acids: CASRGQYGELFF. The DNA of the CDR3 is TGTGCCAGCCGGGGACAGTACGGGGAGCTGTTTTTT.

This clone appeared once. The chain joins TRBV5-1 to TRBJ2-3; 12 bases agree with TRBD2. CDR1 is SGHRS, CDR2 YFSETQ, per germline. The CDR3 totals 18 residues. Trimming removed 4 bases from V and 1 base from J; junction bases left unmatched: 10. CDR3 loop: CASSTRLAGDWGTDTQYF. CDR3 sequence (DNA): TGCGCCAGCAGCACCCGACTAGCGGGGGATTGGGGCACAGATACGCAGTATTTT. Drawing the rest from reference TRBV5-1 and TRBJ2-3, the complete variable domain is KAGVTQTPRYLIKTRGQQVTLSCSPISGHRSVSWYQQTPGQGLQFLFEYFSETQRNKGNFPGRFSGRQFSNSRSEMNVSTLELGDSALYLCASSTRLAGDWGTDTQYFGPGTRLTVL.

CDR3 loop: CASTDPGTSQFF. CDR3 DNA: TGCGCCAGCACCGACCCAGGGACTAGCCAGTTCTTC. This rearrangement joins TRBV10-2 to TRBJ2-1; 9 bases match TRBD2. V lost 7 bases, J lost 13 bases, and 8 bases stayed unmatched. There are 12 residues in the CDR3. Germline CDR1 WSHSY, CDR2 SAAADI.

This clone was seen only once. The rearrangement links TRBV5-1 to TRBJ1-1; D possibly corresponds to TRBD1 (6 bases). Germline loops: CDR1 SGHRS, CDR2 YFSETQ. This CDR3 spans 16 amino acids. Trimming pared 0 bases from V and 3 bases from J, leaving 15 bases between. CDR3 residues: CASSLAGQRGDTEAFF. CDR3 sequence (DNA): TGCGCCAGCAGCTTGGCCGGACAGAGGGGGGACACTGAAGCTTTCTTT.

This clone is labeled medium-sized. The V and J genes are TRBV29-1 and TRBJ1-6, with TRBD1 identical over 9 bases. Per germline, CDR1 SQVTM and CDR2 ANQGSEA. The trim removed 4 bases at V and 7 bases at J, leaving 2 bases unmatched. The CDR3 has 13 residues. The CDR3 spells CSVGGTGNSPLHF. The CDR3 DNA reads TGCAGCGTTGGGGGGACAGGGAATTCACCCCTCCACTTT.

This clone was seen a single time. The V and J genes are TRBV2 and TRBJ1-3, with a possible D match to TRBD1 (6 bases). There are 15 residues in the CDR3. Trimming took off 6 bases at V and 4 bases at J, with 16 bases between the two ends. CDR1 SNHLY and CDR2 FYNNEI come from the germline V gene. The CDR3 DNA sequence: TGTGCCAGCAGGCCACAGGGTGGCTCGGGAAACACCATATATTTT. The encoded protein is CASRPQGGSGNTIYF.

The chain joins TRBV7-2 to TRBJ2-7; 8 bases are shared with TRBD1. The germline gives CDR1 SGHTA, CDR2 FQGNSA. The junction had 8 bases not matched to a gene; V was cut back by 4 bases and J by 3 bases. This CDR3 has 15 amino acids. CDR3: CASSWDRSSLYEQYF. In DNA, the CDR3 is TGTGCCAGCAGCTGGGACAGGTCCAGTCTCTACGAGCAGTACTTC.

The gene calls are TRBV25-1 and TRBJ2-7, with 7 bases that match TRBD1. J was trimmed by 0 bases and V by 3 bases; bases with no gene match: 8. Germline V gives CDR1 MGHDK, CDR2 SYGVNS. This CDR3 is built from 16 residues. The CDR3, as DNA: TGTGCCAGCAGTGAGTCCAGGGGGAGCGGCTCCTACGAGCAGTACTTC. Translated, it gives CASSESRGSGSYEQYF.

The chain carries TRBV19 and TRBJ2-1, with 9 positions matching TRBD1. V dropped 6 bases and J dropped 4; count of bases not matched to a gene: 4. The length of the CDR3 is 14 residues. Germline V gene sequence: CDR1 LNHDA, CDR2 SQIVND (reference sequence). Here the CDR3 DNA reads TGTGCCAGTAGCGACAGGGGGTGGTACAATGAGCAGTTCTTC. Its translation is CASSDRGWYNEQFF.

The J gene is TRBJ2-3, the V gene TRBV4-3; D is unresolved. V dropped 1 base and J dropped 6 bases, with 17 bases sitting between them. This CDR3 comprises 16 residues. Germline V gene data show CDR1 as LGHNA and CDR2 as YSLEER. The CDR3 is CASSQVYSETGDTQYF. The CDR3 nucleotides read TGCGCCAGCAGCCAAGTCTACAGTGAGACGGGCGATACGCAGTATTTT.

CDR3 in DNA: TGTGCCAGCAGCCCCACTGGGGGAGAGCACCGGGAGCTGTTTTTT. This encodes CASSPTGGEHRELFF. The chain couples TRBV7-3 to TRBJ2-2; D possibly matches TRBD1 or TRBD2 (5 bases each). The CDR3 consists of 15 residues. The V end lost 5 bases, the J end lost 9 bases, and 19 bases lay between the germline ends. Germline CDR1 is SGHTA and CDR2 is FQGTGA.

The J gene is TRBJ1-4, the V gene TRBV2; perhaps TRBD1 as D (5 bases). The V end lost 2 bases, the J end lost 7 bases, and 11 bases lay between the germline ends. The CDR3 has 14 residues. CDR1 and CDR2 (germline): SNHLY, FYNNEI. CDR3 bases: TGTGCCAGCAGTGAACGGGGGGTATCTGAAAAACTGTTTTTT. As protein: CASSERGVSEKLFF.